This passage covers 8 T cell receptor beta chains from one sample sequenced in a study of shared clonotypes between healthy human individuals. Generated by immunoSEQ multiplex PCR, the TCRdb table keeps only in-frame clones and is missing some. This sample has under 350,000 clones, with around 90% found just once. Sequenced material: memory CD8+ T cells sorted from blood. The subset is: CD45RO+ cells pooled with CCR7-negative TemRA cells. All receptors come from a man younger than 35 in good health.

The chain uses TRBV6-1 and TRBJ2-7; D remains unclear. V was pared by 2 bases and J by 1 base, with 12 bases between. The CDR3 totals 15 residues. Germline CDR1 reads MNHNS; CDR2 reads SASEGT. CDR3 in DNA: TGTGCCAGCAGTGAACTAACGGCCCTTTCCTACGAGCAGTACTTC. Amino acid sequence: CASSELTALSYEQYF.

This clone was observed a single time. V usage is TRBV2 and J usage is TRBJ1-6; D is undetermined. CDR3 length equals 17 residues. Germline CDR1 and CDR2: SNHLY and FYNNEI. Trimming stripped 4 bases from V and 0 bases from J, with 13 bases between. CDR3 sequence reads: CASSVTFFSSYNSPLHF. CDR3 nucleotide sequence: TGTGCCAGCAGTGTCACTTTTTTTTCCTCCTATAATTCACCCCTCCACTTT.

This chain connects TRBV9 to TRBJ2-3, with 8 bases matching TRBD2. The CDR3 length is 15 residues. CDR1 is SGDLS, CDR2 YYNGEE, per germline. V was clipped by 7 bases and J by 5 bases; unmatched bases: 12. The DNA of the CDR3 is TGTGCCAGCGGTGGGGGAGCGGGAGTGATAGATACGCAGTATTTT. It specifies CASGGGAGVIDTQYF.

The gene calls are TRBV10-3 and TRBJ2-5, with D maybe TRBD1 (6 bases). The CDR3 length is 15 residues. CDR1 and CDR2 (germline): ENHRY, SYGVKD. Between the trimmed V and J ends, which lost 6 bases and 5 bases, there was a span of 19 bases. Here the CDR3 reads CAIRGDISNRETQYF. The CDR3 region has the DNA TGTGCCATCAGAGGGGACATCTCGAATAGGGAGACCCAGTACTTC.

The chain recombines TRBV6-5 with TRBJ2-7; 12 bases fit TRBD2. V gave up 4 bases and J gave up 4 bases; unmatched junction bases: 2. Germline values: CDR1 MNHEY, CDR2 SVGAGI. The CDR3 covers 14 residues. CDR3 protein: CASSWGTSGYEQYF. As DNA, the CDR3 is TGTGCCAGCAGTTGGGGGACTAGCGGGTACGAGCAGTACTTC.

CDR3: CASSLRTGRLIGEKLFF. The CDR3 DNA follows: TGTGCCAGCAGTTTAAGGACAGGGAGGCTTATAGGTGAAAAACTGTTTTTT. The rearrangement joins TRBV28 to TRBJ1-4; 8 bases agree with TRBD1. CDR1 is MDHEN and CDR2 is SYDVKM in the germline V gene. This CDR3 contains 17 residues. Trimming at V came to 2 bases and at J to 7 bases, leaving 12 bases not matched to a gene.

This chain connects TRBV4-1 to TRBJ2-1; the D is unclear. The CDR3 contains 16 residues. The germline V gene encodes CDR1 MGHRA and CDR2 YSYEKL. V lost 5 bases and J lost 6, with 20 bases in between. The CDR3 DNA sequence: TGCGCCAGCAGCTTCTTGGGCAGCTCAGAGAGCAATGAGCAGTTCTTC. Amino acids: CASSFLGSSESNEQFF.

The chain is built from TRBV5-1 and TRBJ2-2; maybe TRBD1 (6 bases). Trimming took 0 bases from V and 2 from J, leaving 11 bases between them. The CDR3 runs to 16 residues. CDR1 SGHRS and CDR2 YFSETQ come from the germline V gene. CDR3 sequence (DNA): TGCGCCAGCAGCTTGGCGGAACAGGGAAACACCGGGGAGCTGTTTTTT. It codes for CASSLAEQGNTGELFF.